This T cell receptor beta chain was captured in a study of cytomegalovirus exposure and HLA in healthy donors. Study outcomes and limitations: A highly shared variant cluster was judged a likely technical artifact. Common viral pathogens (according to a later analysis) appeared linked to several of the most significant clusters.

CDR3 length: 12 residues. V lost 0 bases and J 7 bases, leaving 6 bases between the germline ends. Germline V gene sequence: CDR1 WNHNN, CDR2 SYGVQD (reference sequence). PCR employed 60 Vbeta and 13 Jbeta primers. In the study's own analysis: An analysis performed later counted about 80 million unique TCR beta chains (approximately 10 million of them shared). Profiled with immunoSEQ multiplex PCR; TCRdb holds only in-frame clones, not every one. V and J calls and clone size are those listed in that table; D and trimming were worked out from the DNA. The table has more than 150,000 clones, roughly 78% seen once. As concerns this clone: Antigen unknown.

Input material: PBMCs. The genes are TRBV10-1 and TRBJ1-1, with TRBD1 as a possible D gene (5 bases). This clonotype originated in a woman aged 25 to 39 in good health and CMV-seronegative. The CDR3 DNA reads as TGCGCCAGCAGTGAGTCTACAGGTGAAGCTTTCTTT. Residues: CASSESTGEAFF.